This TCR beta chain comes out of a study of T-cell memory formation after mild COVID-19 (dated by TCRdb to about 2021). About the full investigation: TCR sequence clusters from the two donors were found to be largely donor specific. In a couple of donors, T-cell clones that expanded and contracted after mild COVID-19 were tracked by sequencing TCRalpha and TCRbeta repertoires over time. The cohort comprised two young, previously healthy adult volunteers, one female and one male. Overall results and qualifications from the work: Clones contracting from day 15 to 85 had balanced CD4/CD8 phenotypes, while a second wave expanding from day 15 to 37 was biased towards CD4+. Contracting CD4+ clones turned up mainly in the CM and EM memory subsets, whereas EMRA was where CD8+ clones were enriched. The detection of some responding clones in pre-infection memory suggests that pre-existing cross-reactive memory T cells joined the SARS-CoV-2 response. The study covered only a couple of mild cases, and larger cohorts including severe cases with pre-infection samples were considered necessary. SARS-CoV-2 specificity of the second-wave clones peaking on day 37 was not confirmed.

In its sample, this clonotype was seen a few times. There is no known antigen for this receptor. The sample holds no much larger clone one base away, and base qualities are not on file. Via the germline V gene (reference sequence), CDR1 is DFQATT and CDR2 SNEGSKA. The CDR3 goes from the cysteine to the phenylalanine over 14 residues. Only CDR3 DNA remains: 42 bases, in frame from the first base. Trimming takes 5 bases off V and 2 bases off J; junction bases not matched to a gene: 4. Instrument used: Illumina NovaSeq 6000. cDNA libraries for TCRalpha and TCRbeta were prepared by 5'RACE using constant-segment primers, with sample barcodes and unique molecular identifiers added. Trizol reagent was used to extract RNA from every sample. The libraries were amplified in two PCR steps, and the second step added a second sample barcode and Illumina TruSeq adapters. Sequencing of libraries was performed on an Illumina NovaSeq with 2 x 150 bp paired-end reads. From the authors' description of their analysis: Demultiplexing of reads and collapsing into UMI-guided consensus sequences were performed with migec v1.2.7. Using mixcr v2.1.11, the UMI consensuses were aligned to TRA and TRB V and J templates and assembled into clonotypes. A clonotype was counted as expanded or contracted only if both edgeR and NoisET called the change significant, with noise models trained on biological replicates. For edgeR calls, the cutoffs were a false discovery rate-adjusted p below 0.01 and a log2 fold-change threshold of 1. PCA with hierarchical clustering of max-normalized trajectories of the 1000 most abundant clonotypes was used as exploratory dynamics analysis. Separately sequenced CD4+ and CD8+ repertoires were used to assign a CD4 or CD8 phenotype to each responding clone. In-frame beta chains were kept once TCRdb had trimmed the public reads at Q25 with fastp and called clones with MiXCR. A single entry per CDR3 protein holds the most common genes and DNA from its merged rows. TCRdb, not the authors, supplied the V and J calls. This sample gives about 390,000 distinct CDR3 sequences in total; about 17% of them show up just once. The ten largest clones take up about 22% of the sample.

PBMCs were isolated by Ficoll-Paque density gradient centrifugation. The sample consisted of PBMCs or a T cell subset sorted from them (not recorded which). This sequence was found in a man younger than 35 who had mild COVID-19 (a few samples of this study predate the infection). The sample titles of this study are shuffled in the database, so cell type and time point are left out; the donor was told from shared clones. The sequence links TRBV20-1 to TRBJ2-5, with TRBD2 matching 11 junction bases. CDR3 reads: CSALAGGLQETQYF. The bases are TGCAGTGCTTTAGCGGGGGGGCTTCAAGAGACCCAGTACTTC.